This T cell receptor beta chain was recovered during a study of T cell repertoires in cytomegalovirus infection. General study findings and limits: In two of eight donors, the top clonotype was HLA-C-restricted CMV-specific.

There are a few counts of this clonotype. What it binds is not known. J was trimmed by 5 bases and V by 6 bases; bases with no gene match: 15. CDR3 length equals 18 residues. TCRdb processed the reads anew with MiXCR; each CDR3 protein has one entry. The sample records about 350,000 distinct CDR3 sequences, approximately 30% being singletons. This TCR came from a human donor in good health (CMV status not recorded). Some clones in this sample may be carry-over from other donors' samples. Sequenced material: cultured PBMCs, taken from culture after CMV antigen stimulation. The J gene is TRBJ2-3, the V gene TRBV12-3 or TRBV12-4, with TRBD2 matching over 12 bases. The CDR3 coding sequence is TGTGCCAGCAGCCAAGGGTCTAGCGGGAGGGGTCGGGGAGATACGCAGTATTTT. Translating gives CASSQGSSGRGRGDTQYF.